The present T cell receptor (beta chain) was sequenced within a study of OX40 agonist ivuxolimab in advanced cancers. Looking at the study overall: The treatment was a fully human IgG2 OX40 agonist, ivuxolimab. Partial responses were recorded for three patients, including one with hepatocellular carcinoma and two with cutaneous melanoma. Patients with prior anti-PD-1, anti-PD-L1 or anti-CTLA-4 therapy were eligible; 40% to 45% had some. Regarding the study as a whole: Clones of CD4+ and CD8+ blood T cells grew by week 6 at doses of 0.1 to 3.0 mg/kg.

Repertoires were generated with immunoSEQ multiplex PCR, while TCRdb's copy carries only in-frame clones and drops some. The sample lists roughly 32,000 clones; around 83% were seen once. As concerns this clone: Its matching antigen is unknown.

From germline, CDR1 is LNHDA and CDR2 SQIVND (reference sequence). This CDR3 has 14 amino acids. Trimming stripped 6 bases from V and 0 bases from J, with 11 bases between. The material sequenced was CD4+ or CD8+ T cells sorted from blood, taken in a trial of the OX40 agonist ivuxolimab. This clonotype originated in an adult with an advanced solid tumor such as melanoma, head and neck, liver or kidney cancer. The J gene is TRBJ1-2, the V gene TRBV19; a weak D match, TRBD1 (5 bases). Written as DNA, the CDR3 is TGTGCCAGTAGAAAGGACACTACTAACTATGGCTACACCTTC. This encodes CASRKDTTNYGYTF.